These 14 T cell receptor beta chains were all obtained from the same sample, sequenced in a study of CD8 T cells in Susac syndrome. Reverse transcription of about 0.45 to 1 ug RNA used random hexamers. TCRdb independently ran MiXCR on the immunoSEQ multiplex PCR reads; one entry per CDR3 protein. The sample carries around 140,000 distinct CDR3 sequences, roughly 80% recorded once. Material: CD8+ T cells from PBMCs. These receptors all stem from a human donor with multiple sclerosis.

The genes are TRBV19 and TRBJ2-3; D not certain. The CDR3 loop spans 13 amino acids. The V gene's germline CDR1 is LNHDA and CDR2 SQIVND (reference sequence). V lost 5 bases and J 4 bases, leaving 10 bases between the germline ends. CDR3 sequence: CASSGSSPDTQYF. The CDR3 bases are TGTGCCAGTAGTGGCTCCTCTCCAGATACGCAGTATTTT.

The gene calls are TRBV3-1 and TRBJ2-3; D may be TRBD1 or TRBD2 (5 bases each). The CDR3 contains 16 residues. Germline V gene lookup returns CDR1 LGHDT and CDR2 YNNKEL (reference sequence). Trimming took 4 bases from V and 6 from J, leaving 20 bases between them. The CDR3 is CASSRQYGASRDTQYF. The CDR3 nucleotides read TGTGCCAGCAGCCGGCAATACGGGGCCTCTAGGGATACGCAGTATTTT.

There are a few counts of this clonotype. The chain employs TRBV13 and TRBJ1-1; D remains unclear. The CDR3 extends over 13 amino acids. Trimming took 4 bases from V and 0 from J, leaving 6 bases between them. From germline, CDR1 is PRHDT and CDR2 FYEKMQ (reference sequence). As DNA, the CDR3 is TGTGCCAGCAGCTCGCAGATGAACACTGAAGCTTTCTTT. It specifies CASSSQMNTEAFF.

The J gene is TRBJ1-5, the V gene TRBV27; TRBD1 matches 7 bases. The V and J ends lost 5 bases and 5 bases, in that order; junction bases with no gene match: 15. The germline V gene has CDR1 MNHEY and CDR2 SMNVEV (reference sequence). This CDR3 contains 17 residues. Here the CDR3 reads CASSPSYDREEDQPQHF. The CDR3 DNA follows: TGTGCCAGCAGTCCCTCATACGACAGGGAAGAGGATCAGCCCCAGCATTTT.

The chain employs TRBV7-9 and TRBJ1-4; D not certain. V lost 5 bases and J 8 bases, leaving 18 bases between the germline ends. This CDR3 region has 15 residues. The germline V gene encodes CDR1 SEHNR and CDR2 FQNEAQ (reference sequence). The CDR3 bases are TGTGCCAGCAGCCCTTCGGGCACTCAAGGGGAAAAACTGTTTTTT. Amino acids: CASSPSGTQGEKLFF.

The rearrangement links TRBV29-1 to TRBJ1-2; no clear D gene. The CDR3 contains 12 residues. The germline gives CDR1 SQVTM, CDR2 ANQGSEA. CDR3 in amino acids: CTFDGSFDGYTF. CDR3 DNA: TGCACCTTTGACGGGAGTTTTGATGGCTACACCTTC.

The chain has TRBV6-5 and TRBJ1-1; D not resolved. With 2 bases removed from V and 0 bases from J, the gap between germline ends came to 16 bases. Germline assignment: CDR1 MNHEY and CDR2 SVGAGI. The CDR3 covers 17 residues. The CDR3 reads CASSYGPQTNMNTEAFF. As DNA, the CDR3 is TGTGCCAGCAGTTACGGTCCACAGACGAATATGAACACTGAAGCTTTCTTT.

This clonotype has more than one count but fewer than ten. J is TRBJ2-1 and V is TRBV6-2 or TRBV6-3, with D possibly matching TRBD2 (6 bases). The CDR3 spans 16 residues. Germline loops: CDR1 MNHEY, CDR2 SVGEGT. V was pared by 4 bases and J by 5 bases, with 18 bases between. The CDR3: CASSSLWEAVNNEQFF. DNA of the CDR3: TGTGCCAGCAGTTCTTTGTGGGAGGCCGTGAACAATGAGCAGTTCTTC.

This clonotype was seen a few times. The chain employs TRBV7-9 and TRBJ2-7, with 7 bases lining up with TRBD1. Per the germline V gene, CDR1 is SEHNR and CDR2 is FQNEAQ (reference sequence). The length of the CDR3 is 13 residues. V dropped 5 bases and J dropped 2; count of bases not matched to a gene: 3. DNA for the CDR3: TGTGCCAGCAGCCGGGACAGCACCTACGAGCAGTACTTC. Its protein product is CASSRDSTYEQYF.

This sequence joins TRBV30 and TRBJ2-1; no firm D call. Germline CDR1 GTSNPN, CDR2 SVGIG (reference sequence). V gave up 0 bases and J gave up 0 bases, with 21 bases separating them. This CDR3 region has 19 residues. Here the CDR3 DNA reads TGTGCCTGGAGTGTCATCATTCTCTTCGCGCAGAGCTCCTACAATGAGCAGTTCTTC. This encodes CAWSVIILFAQSSYNEQFF. Drawing the rest from reference TRBV30 and TRBJ2-1, the complete variable domain is SQTIHQWPATLVQPVGSPLSLECTVEGTSNPNLYWYRQAAGRGLQLLFYSVGIGQISSEVPQNLSASRPQDRQFILSSKKLLLSDSGFYLCAWSVIILFAQSSYNEQFFGPGTRLTVL.

V gene TRBV27 combines with J gene TRBJ2-7, with D possibly called TRBD1 or TRBD2 (6 bases each). Germline assignment: CDR1 MNHEY and CDR2 SMNVEV (reference sequence). This CDR3 contains 13 residues. Trimming pared 5 bases from V and 5 bases from J, leaving 13 bases between. The CDR3 nucleotides are TGTGCCAGCAGTCCCTGGGGGGCAAACGAGCAGTACTTC. Amino acid sequence: CASSPWGANEQYF.

V gene TRBV6-2 or TRBV6-3 combines with J gene TRBJ1-5, with D unresolved. V gave up 2 bases and J gave up 9 bases, with 17 bases separating them. From germline, CDR1 is MNHEY and CDR2 SVGEGT. The CDR3 totals 15 residues. CDR3 sequence reads: CASSYGRDVEGPQHF. In DNA, the CDR3 is TGTGCCAGCAGTTACGGACGTGACGTCGAGGGGCCCCAGCATTTT.

The chain recombines TRBV19 with TRBJ2-1; no clear D gene. There are 13 residues in the CDR3. Germline-derived CDR1 and CDR2 are LNHDA and SQIVND (reference sequence). The V end lost 10 bases, the J end lost 4 bases, and 14 bases lay between the germline ends. CDR3 loop: CATLSPDYNEQFF. The CDR3 DNA sequence: TGTGCCACCTTAAGTCCGGATTACAATGAGCAGTTCTTC.

V is TRBV29-1 and J is TRBJ1-2; no clear D gene. This CDR3 is 14 amino acids long. The V gene lost 6 bases and the J gene lost 6 bases, with 20 bases spanning the gap. CDR1 and CDR2 from the germline V gene are SQVTM and ANQGSEA. CDR3 loop: CSVGGLNAGDGYTF. Written as DNA, the CDR3 is TGCAGCGTCGGAGGGCTAAACGCCGGGGATGGCTACACCTTC.